This entry features one T cell receptor beta chain sequence. Its antigen is undetermined. This sample stems from a study of cytomegalovirus exposure and HLA in healthy donors. Study-wide context: Among a few hundred genotyped donors, approximately 80% fell in the Caucasian-associated ancestry cluster. Study findings and constraints: The authors later found HLA-associated TCR beta chains more clonally expanded than equally common others. V- and J-gene trimming in TCR beta was tied to a missense DCLRE1C variant by an analysis performed later.

V was shortened by 0 bases and J by 4 bases, with 5 bases between the two germline ends. CDR3 length: 13 residues. CDR1 and CDR2 (germline): SGHAT, FQNNGV. This PCR relied on a set of 60 Vbeta primers and 13 Jbeta primers. Here immunoSEQ multiplex PCR was the method, and the copy in TCRdb shows in-frame clones only, minus some. In the table there are 200,000 to 250,000 clones, more than 75% of which are singletons. The donors gave bone marrow, and they were healthy. The specimen sequenced was PBMCs. The sequence derives from a middle-aged woman in good health and CMV-seropositive. This chain links TRBV11-2 with TRBJ2-3; a possible D gene is TRBD2 (5 bases). CDR3 DNA sequence: TGTGCCAGCAGCTTAGAGCGGGCAGATACGCAGTATTTT. Protein: CASSLERADTQYF. Complete variable domain (other parts from reference TRBV11-2 and TRBJ2-3): EAGVAQSPRYKIIEKRQSVAFWCNPISGHATLYWYQQILGQGPKLLIQFQNNGVVDDSQLPKDRFSAERLKGVDSTLKIQPAKLEDSAVYLCASSLERADTQYFGPGTRLTVL.